This T cell receptor beta chain was recorded in a study of blood T cell repertoires in COVID-19. The overall study: Sources were T cells, B-cell-depleted T cells, or PBMCs; the material itself was cDNA or gDNA.

Authors' data handling: Amplification of reference gene primers was used by the study to estimate nucleated cell counts. TCRdb keeps only in-frame clones here, not all; method: immunoSEQ multiplex PCR. That table supplies the V and J calls and clone size; D and trimming were determined from the DNA. Of some 190,000 clones listed, about 83% are singletons. CDR1 is SGHNT and CDR2 is YYREEE in the germline V gene (reference sequence). This CDR3 comprises 15 residues. V was clipped by 1 base and J by 1 base, with 12 bases between them. The V gene is TRBV5-4, the J gene TRBJ2-7, with D perhaps matching TRBD1 (6 bases). This TCR was recovered from a man in his forties or fifties with acute COVID-19. The sequenced sample consisted of PBMCs or T cells enriched from blood (not recorded which). CDR3: CASSLPGANSYEQYF. CDR3 DNA sequence: TGTGCCAGCAGCTTGCCAGGGGCGAATTCCTACGAGCAGTACTTC.